The present entry profiles one TCR beta chain with its context. These data are taken from a study of CD8+CD57+ T cells in acquired aplastic anemia. As for the study in general: Average DNA yield from sorted CD4+ and CD8+ cells was around 3.2 ug.

TCR beta VDJ and CDR3 were profiled, and genomic DNA was the template. Each CDR3 protein is one row after TCRdb ran MiXCR on the reads. The sample yields about 160,000 distinct CDR3 sequences, about two thirds seen once. Patients included in sequencing had previously demonstrated CD8+CD57+ cell expansion by flow cytometry. Patients were treatment-naive when blood was sampled. The junction had 13 bases not matched to a gene; V was cut back by 0 bases and J by 5 bases. The CDR3 has 18 residues. CDR1 ENHRY and CDR2 SYGVKD come from the germline V gene. What was sequenced was sorted CD4+, CD8+, or CD8+CD57+ T cells (not recorded which) from PBMCs. This TCR was sampled from a human donor with aplastic anemia. This chain uses TRBV10-3 with TRBJ2-3, with 8 bases lining up with TRBD2. CDR3 region: CAISESTRGTSIIDTQYF. For the CDR3, the DNA is TGTGCCATCAGTGAGTCGACTCGGGGGACTAGTATTATAGATACGCAGTATTTT.